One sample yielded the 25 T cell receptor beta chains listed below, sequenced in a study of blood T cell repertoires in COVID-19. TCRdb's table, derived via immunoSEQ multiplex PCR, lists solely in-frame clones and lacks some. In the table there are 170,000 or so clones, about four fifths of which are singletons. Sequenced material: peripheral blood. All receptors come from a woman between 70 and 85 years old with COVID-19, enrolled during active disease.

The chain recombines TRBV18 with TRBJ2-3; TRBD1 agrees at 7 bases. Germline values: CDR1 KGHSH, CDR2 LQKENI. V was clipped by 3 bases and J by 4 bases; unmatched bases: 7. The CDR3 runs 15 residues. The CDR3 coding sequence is TGTGCCAGCTCACCGGGACAGAAAGATGCAGATACGCAGTATTTT. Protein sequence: CASSPGQKDADTQYF.

CDR3 amino acids: CASSSTGWASYF. In DNA form, the CDR3 reads TGTGCCAGCAGCTCAACAGGATGGGCTAGTTATTTT. The genes are TRBV9 and TRBJ2-3; maybe TRBD1 (5 bases). This CDR3 has 12 amino acids. V was shortened by 4 bases and J by 15 bases, with 18 bases between the two germline ends. CDR1 and CDR2 from the germline V gene are SGDLS and YYNGEE.

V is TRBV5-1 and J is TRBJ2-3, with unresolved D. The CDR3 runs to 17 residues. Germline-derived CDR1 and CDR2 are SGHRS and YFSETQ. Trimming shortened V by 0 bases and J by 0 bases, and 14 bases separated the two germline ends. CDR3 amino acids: CASSLVPITQSTDTQYF. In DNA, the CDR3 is TGCGCCAGCAGCTTGGTCCCTATCACGCAAAGCACAGATACGCAGTATTTT. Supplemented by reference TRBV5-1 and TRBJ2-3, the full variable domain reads KAGVTQTPRYLIKTRGQQVTLSCSPISGHRSVSWYQQTPGQGLQFLFEYFSETQRNKGNFPGRFSGRQFSNSRSEMNVSTLELGDSALYLCASSLVPITQSTDTQYFGPGTRLTVL.

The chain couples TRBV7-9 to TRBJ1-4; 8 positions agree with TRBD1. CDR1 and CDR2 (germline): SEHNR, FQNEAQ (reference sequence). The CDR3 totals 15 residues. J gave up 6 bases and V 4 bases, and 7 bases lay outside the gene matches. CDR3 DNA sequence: TGTGCCAGCAGCTCACCAGGACAGGGCGATGAAAAACTGTTTTTT. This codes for CASSSPGQGDEKLFF.

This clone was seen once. The CDR3 region is CASSRQGAFYNEQFF. Written as DNA, the CDR3 is TGTGCCAGCAGTCGACAGGGGGCTTTCTACAATGAGCAGTTCTTC. V and J are TRBV27 and TRBJ2-1, with TRBD1 matching over 10 bases. The V gene end was trimmed by 5 bases and the J gene end by 3 bases; junction bases not matched to a gene: 4. The CDR3 loop spans 15 amino acids. In germline, CDR1 is MNHEY, CDR2 SMNVEV (reference sequence).

This chain's CDR3 is CASSQQGNRQETQYF. CDR3 in DNA: TGCGCCAGCAGCCAACAGGGAAATCGACAAGAGACCCAGTACTTC. This chain links TRBV4-1 with TRBJ2-5, with D possibly matching TRBD1 (5 bases). Trimming shortened V by 2 bases and J by 2 bases, and 12 bases separated the two germline ends. Germline V lookup: CDR1 MGHRA, CDR2 YSYEKL. CDR3 length: 15 amino acids.

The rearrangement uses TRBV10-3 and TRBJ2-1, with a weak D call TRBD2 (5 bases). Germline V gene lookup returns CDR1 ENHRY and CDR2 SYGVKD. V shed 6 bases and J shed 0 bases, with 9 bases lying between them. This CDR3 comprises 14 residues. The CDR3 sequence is CAISPGSSYNEQFF. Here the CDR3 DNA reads TGTGCCATCAGCCCGGGGAGCTCCTACAATGAGCAGTTCTTC.

The CDR3 region is CAASGTPDTGELFF. CDR3 nucleotide sequence: TGTGCCGCAAGCGGAACACCGGACACCGGGGAGCTGTTTTTT. V gene TRBV10-3 combines with J gene TRBJ2-2; D may be TRBD2 (5 bases). The germline gives CDR1 ENHRY, CDR2 SYGVKD. CDR3 length: 14 amino acids. The V and J ends lost 11 bases and 3 bases respectively, with 16 bases between them.

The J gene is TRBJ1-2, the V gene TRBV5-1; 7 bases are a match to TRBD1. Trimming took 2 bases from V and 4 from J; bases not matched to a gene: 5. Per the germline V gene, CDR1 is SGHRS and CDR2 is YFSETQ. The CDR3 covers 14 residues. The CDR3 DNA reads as TGCGCCAGCAGCTTCGAGGGACAGCCCTATGGCTACACCTTC. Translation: CASSFEGQPYGYTF.

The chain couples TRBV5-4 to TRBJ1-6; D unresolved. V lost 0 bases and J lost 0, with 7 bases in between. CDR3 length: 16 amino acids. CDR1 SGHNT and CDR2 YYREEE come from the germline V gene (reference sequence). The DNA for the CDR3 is TGTGCCAGCAGCTTGGACAGCCTCTCCTATAATTCACCCCTCCACTTT. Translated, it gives CASSLDSLSYNSPLHF. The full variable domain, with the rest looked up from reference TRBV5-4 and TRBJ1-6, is ETGVTQSPTHLIKTRGQQVTLRCSSQSGHNTVSWYQQALGQGPQFIFQYYREEENGRGNFPPRFSGLQFPNYSSELNVNALELDDSALYLCASSLDSLSYNSPLHFGNGTRLTVT.

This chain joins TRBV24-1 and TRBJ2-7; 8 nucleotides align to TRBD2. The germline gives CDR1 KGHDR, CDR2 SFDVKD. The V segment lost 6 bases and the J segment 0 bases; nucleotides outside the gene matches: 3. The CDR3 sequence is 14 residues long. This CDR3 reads CATSLGGGSYEQYF. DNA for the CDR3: TGTGCCACCAGTCTCGGGGGGGGCTCCTACGAGCAGTACTTC.

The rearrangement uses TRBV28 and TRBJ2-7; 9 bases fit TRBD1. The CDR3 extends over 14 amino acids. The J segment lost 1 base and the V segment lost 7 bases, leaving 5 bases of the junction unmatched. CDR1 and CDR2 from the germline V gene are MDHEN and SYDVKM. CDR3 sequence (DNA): TGTGCCAGCAAAAAGGGACAGGGATCCTACGAGCAGTACTTC. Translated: CASKKGQGSYEQYF.

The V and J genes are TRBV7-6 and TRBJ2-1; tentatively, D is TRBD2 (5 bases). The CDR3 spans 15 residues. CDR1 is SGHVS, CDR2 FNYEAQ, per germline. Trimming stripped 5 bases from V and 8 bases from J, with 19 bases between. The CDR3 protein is CASSPRVLGHDEQFF. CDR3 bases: TGTGCCAGCAGCCCGCGGGTATTAGGGCACGATGAGCAGTTCTTC.

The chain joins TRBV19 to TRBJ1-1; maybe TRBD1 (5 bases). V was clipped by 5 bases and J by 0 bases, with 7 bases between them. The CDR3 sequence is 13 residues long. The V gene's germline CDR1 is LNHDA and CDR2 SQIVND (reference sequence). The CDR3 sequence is CASSLRVNTEAFF. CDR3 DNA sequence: TGTGCCAGTAGTCTCAGGGTGAACACTGAAGCTTTCTTT.

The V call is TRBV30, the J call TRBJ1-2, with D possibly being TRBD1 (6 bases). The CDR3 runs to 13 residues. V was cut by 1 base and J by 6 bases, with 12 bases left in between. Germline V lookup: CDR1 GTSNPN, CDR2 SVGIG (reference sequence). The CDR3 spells CAWSAPDSHGYTF. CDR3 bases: TGTGCCTGGAGTGCGCCGGACAGCCATGGCTACACCTTC.

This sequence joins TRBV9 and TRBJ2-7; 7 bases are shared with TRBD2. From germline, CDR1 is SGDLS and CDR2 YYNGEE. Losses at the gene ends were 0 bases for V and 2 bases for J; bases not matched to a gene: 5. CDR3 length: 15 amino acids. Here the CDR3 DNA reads TGTGCCAGCAGCGTAGGATCGGGAGGCCCCTACGAGCAGTACTTC. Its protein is CASSVGSGGPYEQYF.

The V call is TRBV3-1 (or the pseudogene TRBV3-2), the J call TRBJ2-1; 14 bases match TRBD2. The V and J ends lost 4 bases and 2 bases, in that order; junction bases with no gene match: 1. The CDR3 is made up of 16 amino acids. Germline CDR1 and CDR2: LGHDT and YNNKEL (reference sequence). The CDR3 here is CASSRGLAGAYNEQFF. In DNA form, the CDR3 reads TGTGCCAGCAGCCGGGGACTAGCGGGGGCCTACAATGAGCAGTTCTTC.

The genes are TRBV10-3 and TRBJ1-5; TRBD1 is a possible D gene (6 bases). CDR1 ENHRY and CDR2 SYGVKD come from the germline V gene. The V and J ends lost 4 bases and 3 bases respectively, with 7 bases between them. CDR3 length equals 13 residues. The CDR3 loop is CAISGTVNQPQHF. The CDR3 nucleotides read TGTGCCATCAGTGGGACAGTCAATCAGCCCCAGCATTTT.

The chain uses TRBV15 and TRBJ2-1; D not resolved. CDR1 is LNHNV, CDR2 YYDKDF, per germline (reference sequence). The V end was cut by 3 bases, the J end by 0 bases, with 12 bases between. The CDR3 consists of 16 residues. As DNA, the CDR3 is TGTGCCACCAGCAGTGACCGACGGAGCTCCTACAATGAGCAGTTCTTC. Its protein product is CATSSDRRSSYNEQFF.

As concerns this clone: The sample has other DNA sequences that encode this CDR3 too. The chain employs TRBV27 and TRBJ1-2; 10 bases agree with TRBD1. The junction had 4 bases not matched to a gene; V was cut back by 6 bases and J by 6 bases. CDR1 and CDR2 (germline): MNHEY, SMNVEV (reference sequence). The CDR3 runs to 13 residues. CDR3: CASRPTGGNGYTF. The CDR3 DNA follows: TGTGCCAGCAGGCCGACAGGGGGCAATGGCTACACCTTC.

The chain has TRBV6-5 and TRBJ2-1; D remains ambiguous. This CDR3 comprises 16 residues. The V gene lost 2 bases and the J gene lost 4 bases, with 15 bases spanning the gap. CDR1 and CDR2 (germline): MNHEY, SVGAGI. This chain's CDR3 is CASSYGGHNEYNEQFF. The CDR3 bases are TGTGCCAGCAGTTACGGTGGGCACAACGAGTACAATGAGCAGTTCTTC.

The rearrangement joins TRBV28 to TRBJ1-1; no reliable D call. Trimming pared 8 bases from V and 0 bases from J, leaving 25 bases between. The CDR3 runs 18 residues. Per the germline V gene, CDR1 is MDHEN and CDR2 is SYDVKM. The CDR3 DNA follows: TGTGCCAGCGGTATCTCTGGAGGCTTTCTAAGAATGAACACTGAAGCTTTCTTT. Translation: CASGISGGFLRMNTEAFF. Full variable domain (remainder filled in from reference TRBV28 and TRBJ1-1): DVKVTQSSRYLVKRTGEKVFLECVQDMDHENMFWYRQDPGLGLRLIYFSYDVKMKEKGDIPEGYSVSREKKERFSLILESASTNQTSMYLCASGISGGFLRMNTEAFFGQGTRLTVV.

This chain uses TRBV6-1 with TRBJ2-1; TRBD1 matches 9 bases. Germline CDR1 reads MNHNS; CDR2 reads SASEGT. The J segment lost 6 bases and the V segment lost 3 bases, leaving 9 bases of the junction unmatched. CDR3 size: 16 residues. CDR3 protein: CASSDASGTGINEQFF. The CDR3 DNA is TGTGCCAGCAGTGATGCTTCCGGGACAGGGATCAATGAGCAGTTCTTC.

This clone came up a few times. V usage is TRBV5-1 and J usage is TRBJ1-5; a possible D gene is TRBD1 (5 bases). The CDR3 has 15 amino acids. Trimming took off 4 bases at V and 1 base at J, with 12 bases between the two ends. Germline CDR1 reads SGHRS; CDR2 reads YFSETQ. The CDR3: CASSLDGGSNQPQHF. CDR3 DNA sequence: TGCGCCAGCAGCCTCGACGGGGGAAGCAATCAGCCCCAGCATTTT.

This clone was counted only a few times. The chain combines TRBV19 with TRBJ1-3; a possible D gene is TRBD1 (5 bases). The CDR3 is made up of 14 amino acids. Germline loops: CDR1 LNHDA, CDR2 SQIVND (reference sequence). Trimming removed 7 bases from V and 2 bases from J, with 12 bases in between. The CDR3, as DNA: TGTGCCAGTAACCTAGGGGTTACTGGAAACACCATATATTTT. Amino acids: CASNLGVTGNTIYF.